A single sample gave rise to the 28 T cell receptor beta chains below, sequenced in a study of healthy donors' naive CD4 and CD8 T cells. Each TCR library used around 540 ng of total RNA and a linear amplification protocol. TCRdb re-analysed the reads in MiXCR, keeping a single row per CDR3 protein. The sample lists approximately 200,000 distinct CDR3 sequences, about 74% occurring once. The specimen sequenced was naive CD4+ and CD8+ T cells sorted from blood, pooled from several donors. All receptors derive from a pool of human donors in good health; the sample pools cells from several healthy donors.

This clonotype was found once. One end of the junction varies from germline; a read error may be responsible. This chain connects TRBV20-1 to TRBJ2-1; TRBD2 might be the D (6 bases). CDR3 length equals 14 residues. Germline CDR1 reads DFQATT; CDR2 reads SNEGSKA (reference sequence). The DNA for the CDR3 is TGCAGTGCTAGGCAGACTAGATCCTTCAATGAGCAGTTCTTC. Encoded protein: CSARQTRSFNEQFF.

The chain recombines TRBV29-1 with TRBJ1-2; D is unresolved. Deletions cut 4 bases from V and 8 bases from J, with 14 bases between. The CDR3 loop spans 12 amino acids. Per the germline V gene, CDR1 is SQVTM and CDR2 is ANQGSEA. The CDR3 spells CSVGTGLGGYTF. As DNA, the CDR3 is TGCAGCGTTGGGACTGGTCTGGGAGGCTACACCTTC.

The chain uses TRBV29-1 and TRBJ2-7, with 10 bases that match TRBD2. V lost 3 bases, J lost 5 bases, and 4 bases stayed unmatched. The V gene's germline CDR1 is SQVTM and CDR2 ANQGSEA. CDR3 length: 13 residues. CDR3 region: CSVDLAGGNEQYF. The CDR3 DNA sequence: TGCAGCGTTGATTTAGCGGGAGGAAACGAGCAGTACTTC.

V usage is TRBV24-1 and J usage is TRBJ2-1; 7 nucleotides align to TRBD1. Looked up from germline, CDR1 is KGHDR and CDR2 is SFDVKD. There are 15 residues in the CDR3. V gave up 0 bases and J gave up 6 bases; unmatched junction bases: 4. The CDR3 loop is CATSDLRAGGNEQFF. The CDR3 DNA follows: TGTGCCACCAGTGATTTGAGAGCAGGGGGCAATGAGCAGTTCTTC.

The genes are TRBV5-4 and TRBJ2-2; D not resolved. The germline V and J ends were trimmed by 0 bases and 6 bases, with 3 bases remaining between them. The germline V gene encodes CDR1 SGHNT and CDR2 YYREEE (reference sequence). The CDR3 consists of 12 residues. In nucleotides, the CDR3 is TGTGCCAGCAGCTTGGTCGCCGGGGAGCTGTTTTTT. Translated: CASSLVAGELFF.

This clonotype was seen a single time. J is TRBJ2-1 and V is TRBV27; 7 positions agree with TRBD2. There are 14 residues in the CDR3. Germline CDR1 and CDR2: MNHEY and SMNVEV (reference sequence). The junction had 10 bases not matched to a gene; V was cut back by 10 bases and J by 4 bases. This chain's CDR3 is CATTWTGGYNEQFF. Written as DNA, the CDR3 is TGTGCCACCACTTGGACGGGGGGATACAATGAGCAGTTCTTC.

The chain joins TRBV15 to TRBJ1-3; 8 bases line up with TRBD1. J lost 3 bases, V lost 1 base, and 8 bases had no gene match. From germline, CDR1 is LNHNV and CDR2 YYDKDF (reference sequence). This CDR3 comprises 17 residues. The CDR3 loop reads CATSRVIDRGGGNTIYF. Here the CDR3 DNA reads TGTGCCACCAGCAGAGTAATCGACAGGGGTGGTGGAAACACCATATATTTT. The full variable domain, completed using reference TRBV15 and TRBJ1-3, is DAMVIQNPRYQVTQFGKPVTLSCSQTLNHNVMYWYQQKSSQAPKLLFHYYDKDFNNEADTPDNFQSRRPNTSFCFLDIRSPGLGDTAMYLCATSRVIDRGGGNTIYFGEGSWLTVV.

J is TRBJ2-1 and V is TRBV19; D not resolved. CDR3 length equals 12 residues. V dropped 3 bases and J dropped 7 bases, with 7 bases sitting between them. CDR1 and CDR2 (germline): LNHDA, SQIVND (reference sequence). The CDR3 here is CASSMIYNEQFF. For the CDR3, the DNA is TGTGCCAGTAGTATGATCTATAATGAGCAGTTCTTC. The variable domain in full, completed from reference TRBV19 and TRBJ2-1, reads DGGITQSPKYLFRKEGQNVTLSCEQNLNHDAMYWYRQDPGQGLRLIYYSQIVNDFQKGDIAEGYSVSREKKESFPLTVTSAQKNPTAFYLCASSMIYNEQFFGPGTRLTVL.

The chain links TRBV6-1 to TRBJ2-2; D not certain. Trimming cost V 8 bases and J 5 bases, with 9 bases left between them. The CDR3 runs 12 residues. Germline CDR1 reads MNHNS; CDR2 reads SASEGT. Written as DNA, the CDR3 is TGTGCCAGCCCCTCGACTACCGGGGAGCTGTTTTTT. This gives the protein CASPSTTGELFF.

The CDR3 is CASSRTGWTGELFF. CDR3 bases: TGTGCCAGTAGTCGAACAGGGTGGACCGGGGAGCTGTTTTTT. J is TRBJ2-2 and V is TRBV19, with a possible D match to TRBD1 (6 bases). With 5 bases removed from V and 5 bases from J, the gap between germline ends came to 12 bases. Germline CDR1 LNHDA, CDR2 SQIVND (reference sequence). The CDR3 is 14 amino acids.

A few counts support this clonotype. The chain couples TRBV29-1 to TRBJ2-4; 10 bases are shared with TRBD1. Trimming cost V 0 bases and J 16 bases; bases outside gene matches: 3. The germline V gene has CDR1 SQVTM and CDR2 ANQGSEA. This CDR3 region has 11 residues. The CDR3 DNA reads TGCAGCGTTGAAGATGGGACAGGGGACTACTTC. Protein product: CSVEDGTGDYF.

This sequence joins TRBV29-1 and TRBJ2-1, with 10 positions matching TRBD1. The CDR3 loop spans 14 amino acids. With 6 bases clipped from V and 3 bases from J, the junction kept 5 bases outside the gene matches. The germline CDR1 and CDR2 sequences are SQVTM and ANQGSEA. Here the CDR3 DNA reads TGCAGCGTGCGGGACAGGGGATTCTACAATGAGCAGTTCTTC. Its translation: CSVRDRGFYNEQFF.

The DNA of the CDR3 is TGTGCCAGCAGCTCGGACGACTATGGCTACACCTTC. This sequence encodes CASSSDDYGYTF. The chain is built from TRBV5-6 and TRBJ1-2; D not certain. The CDR3 has 12 amino acids. Looked up from germline, CDR1 is SGHDT and CDR2 is YYEEEE. V was shortened by 3 bases and J by 3 bases, with 6 bases between the two germline ends.

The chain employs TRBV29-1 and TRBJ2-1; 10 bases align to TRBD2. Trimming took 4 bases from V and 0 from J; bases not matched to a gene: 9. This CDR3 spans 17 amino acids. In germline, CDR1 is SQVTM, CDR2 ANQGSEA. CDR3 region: CSVAGGLAETSYNEQFF. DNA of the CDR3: TGCAGCGTTGCGGGAGGACTAGCGGAAACCTCCTACAATGAGCAGTTCTTC.

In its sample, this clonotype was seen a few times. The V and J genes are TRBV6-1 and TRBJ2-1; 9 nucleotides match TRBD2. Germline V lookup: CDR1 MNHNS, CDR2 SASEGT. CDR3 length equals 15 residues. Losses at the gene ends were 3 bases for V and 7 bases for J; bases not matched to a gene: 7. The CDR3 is CASSDMLAGLNEQFF. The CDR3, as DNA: TGTGCCAGCAGTGATATGCTAGCGGGGTTAAATGAGCAGTTCTTC.

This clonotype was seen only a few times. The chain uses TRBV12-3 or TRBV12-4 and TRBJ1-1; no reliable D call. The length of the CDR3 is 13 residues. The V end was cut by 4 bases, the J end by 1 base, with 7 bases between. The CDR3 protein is CASSWTGNTEAFF. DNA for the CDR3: TGTGCCAGCAGTTGGACGGGGAACACTGAAGCTTTCTTT.

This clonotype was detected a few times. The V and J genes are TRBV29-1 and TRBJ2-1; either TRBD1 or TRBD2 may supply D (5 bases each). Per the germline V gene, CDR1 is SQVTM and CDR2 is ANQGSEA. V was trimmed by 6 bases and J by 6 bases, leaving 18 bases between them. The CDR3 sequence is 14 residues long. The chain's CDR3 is CSVIDTPGPNEQFF. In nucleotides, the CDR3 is TGCAGCGTCATTGACACGCCGGGACCCAATGAGCAGTTCTTC.

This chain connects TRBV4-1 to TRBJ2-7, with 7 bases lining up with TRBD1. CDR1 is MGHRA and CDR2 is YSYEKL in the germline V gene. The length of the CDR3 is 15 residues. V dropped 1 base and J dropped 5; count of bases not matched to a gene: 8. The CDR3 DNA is TGCGCCAGCAGCCAAGCGATAAGGGGGCTAGACGAGCAGTACTTC. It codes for CASSQAIRGLDEQYF.

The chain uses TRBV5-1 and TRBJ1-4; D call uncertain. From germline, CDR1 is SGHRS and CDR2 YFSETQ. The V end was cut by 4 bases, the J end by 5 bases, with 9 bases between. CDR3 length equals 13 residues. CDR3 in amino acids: CASSADTNEKLFF. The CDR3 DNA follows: TGCGCCAGCAGCGCAGATACAAATGAAAAACTGTTTTTT.

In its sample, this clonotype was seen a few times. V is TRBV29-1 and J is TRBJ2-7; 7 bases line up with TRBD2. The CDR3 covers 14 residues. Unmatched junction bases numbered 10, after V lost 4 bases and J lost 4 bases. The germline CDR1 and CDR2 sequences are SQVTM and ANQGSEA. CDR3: CSVALADLRYEQYF. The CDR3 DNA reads TGCAGCGTTGCGCTAGCGGACCTCCGGTACGAGCAGTACTTC.

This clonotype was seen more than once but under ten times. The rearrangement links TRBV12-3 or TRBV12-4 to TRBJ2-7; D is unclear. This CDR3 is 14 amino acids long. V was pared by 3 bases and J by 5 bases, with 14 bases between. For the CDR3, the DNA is TGTGCCAGCAGTTTGTCAGGTACCAGCGACGAGCAGTACTTC. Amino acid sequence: CASSLSGTSDEQYF.

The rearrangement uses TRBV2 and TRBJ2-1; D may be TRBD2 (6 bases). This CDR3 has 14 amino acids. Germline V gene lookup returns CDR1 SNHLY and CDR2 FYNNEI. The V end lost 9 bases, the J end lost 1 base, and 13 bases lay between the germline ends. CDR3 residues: CASNAGLSYNEQFF. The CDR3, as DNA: TGTGCCAGTAACGCGGGACTTTCCTACAATGAGCAGTTCTTC.

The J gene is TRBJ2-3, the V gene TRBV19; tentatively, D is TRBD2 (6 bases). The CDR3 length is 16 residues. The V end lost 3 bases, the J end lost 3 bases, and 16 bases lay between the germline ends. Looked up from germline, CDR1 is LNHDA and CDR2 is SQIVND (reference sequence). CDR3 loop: CASSILLAGLTDTQYF. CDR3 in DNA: TGTGCCAGTAGTATCTTACTCGCGGGATTAACAGATACGCAGTATTTT.

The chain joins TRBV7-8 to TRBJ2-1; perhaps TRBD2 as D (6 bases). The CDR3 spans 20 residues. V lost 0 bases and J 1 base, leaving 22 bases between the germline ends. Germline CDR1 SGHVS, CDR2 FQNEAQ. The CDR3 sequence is CASSLAYKWASESSYNEQFF. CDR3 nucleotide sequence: TGTGCCAGCAGCTTAGCGTATAAGTGGGCTAGCGAATCTTCCTACAATGAGCAGTTCTTC.

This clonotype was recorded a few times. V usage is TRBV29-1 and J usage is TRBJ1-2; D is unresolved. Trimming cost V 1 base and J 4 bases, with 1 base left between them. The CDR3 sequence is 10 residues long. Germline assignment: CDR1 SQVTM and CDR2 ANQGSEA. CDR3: CSVEGYGYTF. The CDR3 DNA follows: TGCAGCGTTGAAGGCTATGGCTACACCTTC.

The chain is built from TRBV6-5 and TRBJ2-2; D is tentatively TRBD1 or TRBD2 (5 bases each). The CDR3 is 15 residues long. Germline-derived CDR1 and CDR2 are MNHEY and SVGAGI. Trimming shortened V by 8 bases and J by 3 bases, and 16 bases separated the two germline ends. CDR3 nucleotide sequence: TGTGCCAGCGGCCTCACGGGGCTTCACACCGGGGAGCTGTTTTTT. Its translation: CASGLTGLHTGELFF.

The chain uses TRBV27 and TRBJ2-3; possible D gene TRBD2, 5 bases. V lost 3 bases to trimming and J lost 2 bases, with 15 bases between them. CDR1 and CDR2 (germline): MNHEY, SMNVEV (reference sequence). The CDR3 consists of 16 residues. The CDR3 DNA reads TGTGCCAGCAGTTTCCCACTAGTGGTAACCACAGATACGCAGTATTTT. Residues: CASSFPLVVTTDTQYF.

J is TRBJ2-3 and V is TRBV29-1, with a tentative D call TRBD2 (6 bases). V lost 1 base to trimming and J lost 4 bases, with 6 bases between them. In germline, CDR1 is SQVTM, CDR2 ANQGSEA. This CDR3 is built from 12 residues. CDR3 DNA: TGCAGCGTTGAAGGCGGGGCAGATACGCAGTATTTT. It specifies CSVEGGADTQYF.